The T cell receptor (beta chain) described here comes from a study of Graves' ophthalmopathy and Graves' hyperthyroidism. Study-wide context: Specimen type is peripheral blood, obtained at initial diagnosis before any treatment.

General observations from the study: Blood also harbored most expanded thyroid clonotypes above 0.001 frequency. Progression of ophthalmopathy was predicted by the model with less than 71% sensitivity and about 72% specificity.

For repertoire sequencing, the TCR beta CDR3 regions were amplified from RNA transcripts. An initial RT-PCR round employing HTBI primers preceded a second-round multiplex PCR. Each CDR3 protein gets one entry after TCRdb re-called the multiplex PCR reads with MiXCR. The table lists fewer than 350,000 distinct CDR3 sequences, about a sixth of them singletons, with 9% to 15% in the top ten. This clonotype was recorded at least ten times. What it binds is not known. Per the germline V gene, CDR1 is LNHNV and CDR2 is YYDKDF (reference sequence). CDR3 size: 15 residues. V shed 5 bases, J shed 7 bases, and the junction held 12 bases outside the gene matches.

The chain combines TRBV15 with TRBJ2-7, with 9 bases that match TRBD2. Sequenced input: peripheral blood. The clonotype comes from an adult man with Graves' ophthalmopathy. CDR3 nucleotides: TGTGCCACCAGCCCGGGACTAGCTCATCCGGAAGAGCAGTACTTC. It specifies CATSPGLAHPEEQYF. Based on the CDR3 plus reference TRBV15 and TRBJ2-7, the full variable domain is DAMVIQNPRYQVTQFGKPVTLSCSQTLNHNVMYWYQQKSSQAPKLLFHYYDKDFNNEADTPDNFQSRRPNTSFCFLDIRSPGLGDTAMYLCATSPGLAHPEEQYFGPGTRLTVT.